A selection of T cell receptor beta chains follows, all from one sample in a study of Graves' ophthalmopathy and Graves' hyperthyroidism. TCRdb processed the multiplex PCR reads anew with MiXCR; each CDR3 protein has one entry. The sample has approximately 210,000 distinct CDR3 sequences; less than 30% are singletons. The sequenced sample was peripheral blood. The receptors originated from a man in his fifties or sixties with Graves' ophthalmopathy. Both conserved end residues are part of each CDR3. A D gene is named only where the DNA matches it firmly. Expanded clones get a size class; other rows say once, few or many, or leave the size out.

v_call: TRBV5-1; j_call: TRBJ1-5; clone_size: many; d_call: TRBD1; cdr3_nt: TGCGCCAGCAGCTCGGGGACAGGGGACCCTAGCAATCAGCCCCAGCATTTT; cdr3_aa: CASSSGTGDPSNQPQHF
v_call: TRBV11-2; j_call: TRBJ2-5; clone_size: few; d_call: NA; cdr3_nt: TGTGCCAGCAGCCCGGGAGGTTGGGGGCCCCAGGAGACCCAGTACTTC; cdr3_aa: CASSPGGWGPQETQYF
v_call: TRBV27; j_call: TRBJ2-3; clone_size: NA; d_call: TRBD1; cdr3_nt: TGTGCCAGCAGCCTGCTGGGACAGTTCACAGATACGCAGTATTTT; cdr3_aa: CASSLLGQFTDTQYF
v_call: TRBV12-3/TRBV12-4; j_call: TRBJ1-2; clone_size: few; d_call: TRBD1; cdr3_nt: TGTGCCAGCAGTTTCTCGGGCAGGGGGCGCGGGGGCTACACCTTC; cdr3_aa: CASSFSGRGRGGYTF
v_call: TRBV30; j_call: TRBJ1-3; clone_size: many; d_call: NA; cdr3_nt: TGTGCCTGGAGTGTAGAAGGAAACACCATATATTTT; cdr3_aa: CAWSVEGNTIYF
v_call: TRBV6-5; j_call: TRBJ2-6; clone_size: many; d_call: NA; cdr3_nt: TGTGCCAGCAGTATGACCCTAGCTACTGGGGCCAACGTCCTGACTTTC; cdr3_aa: CASSMTLATGANVLTF
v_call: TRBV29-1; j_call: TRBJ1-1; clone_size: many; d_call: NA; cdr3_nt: TGCAGCGGTGAAGCAGCGGGGTCTGAAGCTTTCTTT; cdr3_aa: CSGEAAGSEAFF
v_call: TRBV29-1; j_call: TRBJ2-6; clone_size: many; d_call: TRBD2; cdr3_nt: TGCAGCGTGGGCGGGGGGCTCTCTGGGGCCAACGTCCTGACTTTC; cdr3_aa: CSVGGGLSGANVLTF
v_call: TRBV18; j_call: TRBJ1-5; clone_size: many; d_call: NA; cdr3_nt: TGTGCCAGCTCACCAAAGGCGGATTATAGCAATCAGCCCCAGCATTTT; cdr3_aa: CASSPKADYSNQPQHF
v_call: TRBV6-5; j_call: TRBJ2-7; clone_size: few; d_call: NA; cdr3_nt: TGTGCCAGCAGTTACTCGAGGGGCCTCTACGAGCAGTACTTC; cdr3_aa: CASSYSRGLYEQYF
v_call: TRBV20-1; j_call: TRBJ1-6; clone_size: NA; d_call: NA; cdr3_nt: TGCAGTGCTATGGGTGGAAATTCACCCCTCCACTTT; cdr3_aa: CSAMGGNSPLHF
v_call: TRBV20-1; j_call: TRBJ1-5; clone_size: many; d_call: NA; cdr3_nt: TGCAGTGCTAGGCGCGGGGCGCGGGATCAGCCCCAGCATTTT; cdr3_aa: CSARRGARDQPQHF
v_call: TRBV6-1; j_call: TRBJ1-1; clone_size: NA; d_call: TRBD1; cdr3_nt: TGTGCCAGCACCCGGGGACAGGGGAAGAACACTGAAGCTTTCTTT; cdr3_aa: CASTRGQGKNTEAFF
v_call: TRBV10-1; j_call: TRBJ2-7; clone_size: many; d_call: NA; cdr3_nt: TGCGCCAGCAGTGATGAAGGTTACGAGCAGTACTTC; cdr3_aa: CASSDEGYEQYF
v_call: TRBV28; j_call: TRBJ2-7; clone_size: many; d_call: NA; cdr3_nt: TGTGCCAGCAGTTCCCAACAGGGAGGGACCTACGAGCAGTACTTC; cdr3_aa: CASSSQQGGTYEQYF
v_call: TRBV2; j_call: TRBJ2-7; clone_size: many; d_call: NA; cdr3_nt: TGTGCCAGCAGTGAATTAGGGTCCCTCTACGAGCAGTACTTC; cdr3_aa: CASSELGSLYEQYF
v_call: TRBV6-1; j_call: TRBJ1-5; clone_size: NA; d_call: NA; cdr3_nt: TGTGCCAGCAGTCCCCCGGGCCCAACCCAGCATTTT; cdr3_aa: CASSPPGPTQHF
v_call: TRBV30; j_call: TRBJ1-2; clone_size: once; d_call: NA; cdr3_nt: TGTGCCTGGAGTATGAGAGGGAGTAACTATGGCTACACCTTC; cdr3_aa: CAWSMRGSNYGYTF
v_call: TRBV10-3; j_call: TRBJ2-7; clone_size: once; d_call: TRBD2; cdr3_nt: TGTGCCATCAGGCCGGGACTAGCGGGAGCCGAGCAGTACTTC; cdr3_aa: CAIRPGLAGAEQYF
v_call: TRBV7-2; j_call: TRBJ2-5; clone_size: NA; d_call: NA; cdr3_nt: TGTGCCAGCAGTTTATGGGCCGACAGGAAGACCCAGTACTTC; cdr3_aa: CASSLWADRKTQYF
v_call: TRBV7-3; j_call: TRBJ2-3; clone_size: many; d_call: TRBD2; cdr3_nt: TGTGCCAGCAGCTTAACGCTAGCGGGAGGCCCAGATACGCAGTATTTT; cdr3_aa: CASSLTLAGGPDTQYF
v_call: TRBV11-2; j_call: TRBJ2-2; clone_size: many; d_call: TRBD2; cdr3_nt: TGTGCCAGCAGCCCCGGACTAGCGGGACCCCCGAACACCGGGGAGCTGTTTTTT; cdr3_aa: CASSPGLAGPPNTGELFF
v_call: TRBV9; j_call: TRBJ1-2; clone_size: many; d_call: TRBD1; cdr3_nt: TGTGCCAGCAGCGAGGACAGGGCTGGCTACACCTTC; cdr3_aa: CASSEDRAGYTF
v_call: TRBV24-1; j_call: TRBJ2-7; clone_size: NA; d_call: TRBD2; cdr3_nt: TGTGCCACCGGACTAGCGGTCTACGAGCAGTACTTC; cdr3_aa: CATGLAVYEQYF
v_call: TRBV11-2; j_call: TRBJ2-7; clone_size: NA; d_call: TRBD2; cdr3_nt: TGTGCCAGCAGCTTAGATGGACGCGGGGGGTACGAGCAGTACTTC; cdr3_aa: CASSLDGRGGYEQYF
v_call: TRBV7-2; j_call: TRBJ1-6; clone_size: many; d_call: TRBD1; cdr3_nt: TGTGCCAGCAGCGCACAGGGGTCCAATTCACCCCTCCACTTT; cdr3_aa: CASSAQGSNSPLHF
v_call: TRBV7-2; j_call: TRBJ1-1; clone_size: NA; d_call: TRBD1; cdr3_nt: TGTGCCAGCAGCGTAACACAGGGGCTAGGCACTGAAGCTTTCTTT; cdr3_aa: CASSVTQGLGTEAFF
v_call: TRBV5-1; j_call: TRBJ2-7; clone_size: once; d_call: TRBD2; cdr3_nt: TGCGCCAGCAGCTTCGGGGGGGACGAGCAGTACTTC; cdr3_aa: CASSFGGDEQYF
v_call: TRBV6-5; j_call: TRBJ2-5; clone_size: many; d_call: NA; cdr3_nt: TGTGCCAGCAGTTACGCGGTCGGCGGACGCCAAGGGACCCAGTACTTC; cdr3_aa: CASSYAVGGRQGTQYF
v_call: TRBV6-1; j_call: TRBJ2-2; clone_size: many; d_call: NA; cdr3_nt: TGTGCCAGCAGAGACGACAGTCACAACACCGGGGAGCTGTTTTTT; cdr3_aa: CASRDDSHNTGELFF
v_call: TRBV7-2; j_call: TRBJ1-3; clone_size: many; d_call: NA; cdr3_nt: TGTGCCAGCAGCTCTTCGGGGGGAATTGGAAACACCATATATTTT; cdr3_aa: CASSSSGGIGNTIYF
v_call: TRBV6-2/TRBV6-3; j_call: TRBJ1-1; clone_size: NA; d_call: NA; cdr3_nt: TGTGCCAGCAGTTACTCGGGGAGCCTGAACACTGAAGCTTTCTTT; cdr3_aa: CASSYSGSLNTEAFF
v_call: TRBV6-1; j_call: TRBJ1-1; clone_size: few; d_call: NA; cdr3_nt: TGTGCCAGCAGTGAAGATTTAGGCACTGAAGCTTTCTTT; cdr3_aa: CASSEDLGTEAFF
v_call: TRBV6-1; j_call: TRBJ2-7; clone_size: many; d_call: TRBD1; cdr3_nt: TGTGCCAGCAGACCAGGGGGCGGGTTAAGATACGAGCAGTACTTC; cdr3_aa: CASRPGGGLRYEQYF
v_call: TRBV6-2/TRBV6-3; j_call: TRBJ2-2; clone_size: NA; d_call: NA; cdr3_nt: TGTGCCAGCAGTACGGTGCTTGGGGAGCTGTTTTTT; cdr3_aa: CASSTVLGELFF
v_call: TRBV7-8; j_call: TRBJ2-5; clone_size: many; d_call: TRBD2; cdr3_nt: TGTGCCAGCAGCTTAATTATTCTAGCGGGAGCTGAGGAGACCCAGTACTTC; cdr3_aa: CASSLIILAGAEETQYF
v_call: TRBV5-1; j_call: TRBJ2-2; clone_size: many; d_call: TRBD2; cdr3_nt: TGCGCCAGCAGTGGGGCGTCCGGGACTACCAACACCGGGGAGCTGTTTTTT; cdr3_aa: CASSGASGTTNTGELFF